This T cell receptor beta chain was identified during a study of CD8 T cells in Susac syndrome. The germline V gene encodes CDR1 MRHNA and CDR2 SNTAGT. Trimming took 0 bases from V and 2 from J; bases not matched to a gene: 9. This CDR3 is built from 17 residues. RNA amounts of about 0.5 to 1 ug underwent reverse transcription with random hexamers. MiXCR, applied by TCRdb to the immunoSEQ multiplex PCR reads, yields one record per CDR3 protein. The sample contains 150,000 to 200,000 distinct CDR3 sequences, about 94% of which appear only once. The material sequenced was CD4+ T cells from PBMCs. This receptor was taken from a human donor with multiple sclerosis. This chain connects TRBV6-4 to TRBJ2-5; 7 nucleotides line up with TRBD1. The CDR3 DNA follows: TGTGCCAGCAGTGACTCTGTACCGGGACAGCGACAAGAGACCCAGTACTTC. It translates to CASSDSVPGQRQETQYF.